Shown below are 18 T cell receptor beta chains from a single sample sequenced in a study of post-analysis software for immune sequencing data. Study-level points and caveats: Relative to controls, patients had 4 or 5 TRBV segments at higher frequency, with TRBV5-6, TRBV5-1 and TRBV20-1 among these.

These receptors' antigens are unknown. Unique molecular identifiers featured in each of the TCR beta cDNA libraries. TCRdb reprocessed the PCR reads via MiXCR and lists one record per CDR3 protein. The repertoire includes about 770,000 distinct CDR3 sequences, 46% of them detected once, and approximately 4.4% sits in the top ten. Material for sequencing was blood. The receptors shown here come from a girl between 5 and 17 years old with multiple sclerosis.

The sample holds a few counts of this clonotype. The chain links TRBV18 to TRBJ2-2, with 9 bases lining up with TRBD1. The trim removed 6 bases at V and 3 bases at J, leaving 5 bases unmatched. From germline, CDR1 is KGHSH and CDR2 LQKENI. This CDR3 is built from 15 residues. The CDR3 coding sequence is TGTGCCAGCTCTCCATGGACAGGGGACACCGGGGAGCTGTTTTTT. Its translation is CASSPWTGDTGELFF.

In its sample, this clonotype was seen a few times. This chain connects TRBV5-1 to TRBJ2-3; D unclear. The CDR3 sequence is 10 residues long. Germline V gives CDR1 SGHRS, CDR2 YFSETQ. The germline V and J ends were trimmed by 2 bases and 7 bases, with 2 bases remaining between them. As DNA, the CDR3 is TGCGCCAGCAGCTTTTATACGCAGTATTTT. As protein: CASSFYTQYF.

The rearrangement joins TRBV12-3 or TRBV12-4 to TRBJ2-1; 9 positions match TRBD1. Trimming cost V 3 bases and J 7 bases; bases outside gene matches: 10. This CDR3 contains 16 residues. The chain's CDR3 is CASSLGGGQGWNEQFF. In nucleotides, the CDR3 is TGTGCCAGCAGTTTGGGCGGGGGACAGGGTTGGAATGAGCAGTTCTTC.

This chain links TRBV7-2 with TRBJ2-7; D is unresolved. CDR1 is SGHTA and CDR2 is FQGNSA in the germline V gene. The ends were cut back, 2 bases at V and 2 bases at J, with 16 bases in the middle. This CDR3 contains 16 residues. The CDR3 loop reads CASSLSSQQKPYEQYF. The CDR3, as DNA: TGTGCCAGCAGCTTAAGCTCGCAGCAGAAACCCTACGAGCAGTACTTC.

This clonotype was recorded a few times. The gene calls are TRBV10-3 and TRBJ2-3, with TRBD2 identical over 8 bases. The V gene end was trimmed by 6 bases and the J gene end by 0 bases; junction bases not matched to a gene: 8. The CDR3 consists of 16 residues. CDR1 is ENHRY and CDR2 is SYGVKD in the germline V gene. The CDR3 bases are TGTGCCATCAGAGAGGCACTAGCGGTCAGCACAGATACGCAGTATTTT. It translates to CAIREALAVSTDTQYF.

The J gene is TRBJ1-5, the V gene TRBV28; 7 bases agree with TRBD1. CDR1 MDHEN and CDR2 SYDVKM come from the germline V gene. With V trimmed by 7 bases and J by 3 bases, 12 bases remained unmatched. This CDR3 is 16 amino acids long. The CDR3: CASKSLETGFNQPQHF. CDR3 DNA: TGTGCCAGCAAGTCCCTAGAGACAGGGTTCAATCAGCCCCAGCATTTT.

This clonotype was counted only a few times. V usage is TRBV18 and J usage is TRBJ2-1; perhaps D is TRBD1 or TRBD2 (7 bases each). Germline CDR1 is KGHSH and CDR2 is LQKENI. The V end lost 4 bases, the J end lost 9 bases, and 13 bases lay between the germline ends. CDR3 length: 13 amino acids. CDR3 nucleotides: TGTGCCAGCTCACGCGACAGGGAGGGTGAGCAGTTCTTC. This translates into CASSRDREGEQFF.

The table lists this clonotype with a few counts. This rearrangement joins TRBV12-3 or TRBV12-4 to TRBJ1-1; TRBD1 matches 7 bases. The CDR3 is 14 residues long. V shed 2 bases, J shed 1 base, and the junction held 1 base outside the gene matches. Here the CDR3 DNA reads TGTGCCAGCAGTTTAAGGACAGGGAACACTGAAGCTTTCTTT. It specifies CASSLRTGNTEAFF.

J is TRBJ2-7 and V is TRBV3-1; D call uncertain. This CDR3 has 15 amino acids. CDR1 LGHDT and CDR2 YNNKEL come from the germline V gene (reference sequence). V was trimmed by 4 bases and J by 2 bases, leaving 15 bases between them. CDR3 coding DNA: TGTGCCAGCAGCCCCACGGGTACCCTTCCCTACGAGCAGTACTTC. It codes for CASSPTGTLPYEQYF.

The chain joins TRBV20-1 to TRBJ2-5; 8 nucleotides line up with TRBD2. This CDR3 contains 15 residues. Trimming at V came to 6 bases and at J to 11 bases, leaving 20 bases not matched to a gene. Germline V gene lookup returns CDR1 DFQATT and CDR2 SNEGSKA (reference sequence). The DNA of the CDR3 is TGCAGTGCCCATACGGCCAGCGGGAGAGGGGATGAGCAGTACTTC. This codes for CSAHTASGRGDEQYF.

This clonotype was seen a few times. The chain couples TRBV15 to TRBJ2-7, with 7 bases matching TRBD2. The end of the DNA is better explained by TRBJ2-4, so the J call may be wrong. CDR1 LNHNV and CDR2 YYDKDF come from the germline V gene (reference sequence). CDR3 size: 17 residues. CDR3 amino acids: CATSREGGSRDKNIQYF. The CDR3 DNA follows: TGTGCCACCAGCAGAGAGGGCGGGAGTAGAGACAAAAACATTCAGTACTTC.

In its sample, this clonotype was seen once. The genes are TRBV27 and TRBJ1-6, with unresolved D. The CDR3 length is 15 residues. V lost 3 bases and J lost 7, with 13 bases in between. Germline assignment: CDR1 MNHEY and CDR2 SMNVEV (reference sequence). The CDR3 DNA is TGTGCCAGCAGTTTTGGCGACCCCCGGAATTCACCCCTCCACTTT. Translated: CASSFGDPRNSPLHF.

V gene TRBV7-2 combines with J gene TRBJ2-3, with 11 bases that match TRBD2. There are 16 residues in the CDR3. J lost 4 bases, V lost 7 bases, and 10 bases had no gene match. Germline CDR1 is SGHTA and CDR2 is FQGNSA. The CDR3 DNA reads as TGTGCCAGCACCCTCACCCTAGCGGGAGGATCAGATACGCAGTATTTT. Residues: CASTLTLAGGSDTQYF.

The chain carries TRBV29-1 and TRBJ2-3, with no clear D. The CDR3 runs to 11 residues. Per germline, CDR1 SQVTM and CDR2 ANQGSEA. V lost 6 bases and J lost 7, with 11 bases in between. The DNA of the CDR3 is TGCAGCGTCGTGACACCAAATACGCAGTATTTT. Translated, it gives CSVVTPNTQYF.

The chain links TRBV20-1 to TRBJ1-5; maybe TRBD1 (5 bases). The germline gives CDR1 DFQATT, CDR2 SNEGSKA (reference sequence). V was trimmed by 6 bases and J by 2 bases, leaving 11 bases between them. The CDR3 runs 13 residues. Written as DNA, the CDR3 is TGCAGTGCCACATGGGGGGGCAATCAGCCCCAGCATTTT. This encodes CSATWGGNQPQHF.

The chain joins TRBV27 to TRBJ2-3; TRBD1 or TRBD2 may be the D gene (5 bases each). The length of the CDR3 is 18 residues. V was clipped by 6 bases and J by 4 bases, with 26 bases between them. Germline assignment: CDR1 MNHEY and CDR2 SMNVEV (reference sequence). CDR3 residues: CASSFRTASNRWSDTQYF. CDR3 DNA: TGTGCCAGCAGCTTCCGGACGGCTAGCAACAGGTGGTCAGATACGCAGTATTTT.

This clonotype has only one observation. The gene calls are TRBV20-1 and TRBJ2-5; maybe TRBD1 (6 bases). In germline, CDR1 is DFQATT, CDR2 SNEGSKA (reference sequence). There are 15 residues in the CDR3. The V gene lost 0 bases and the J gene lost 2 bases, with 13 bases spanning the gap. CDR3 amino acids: CSARDSRTAQETQYF. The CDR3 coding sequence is TGCAGTGCTAGAGATAGCAGGACAGCGCAAGAGACCCAGTACTTC.

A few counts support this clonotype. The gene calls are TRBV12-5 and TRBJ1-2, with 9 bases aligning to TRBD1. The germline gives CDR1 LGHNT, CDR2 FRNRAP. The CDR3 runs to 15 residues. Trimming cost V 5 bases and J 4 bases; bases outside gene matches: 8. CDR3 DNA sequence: TGTGCTAGTGGTCTCGGGGACAGGGTTGGCTATGGCTACACCTTC. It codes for CASGLGDRVGYGYTF.